This T cell receptor (beta chain) comes out of a study of PD-1 blockade in mismatch repair-deficient tumors. Study-wide results and limits: Tumor-resident clones, often undetectable pretreatment in blood, expanded then contracted after pembrolizumab.

All patients were mismatch repair deficient, assessed by either PCR or immunohistochemistry. Three pembrolizumab responders had their TCRs sequenced. The data were produced by immunoSEQ multiplex PCR, yet TCRdb's version contains in-frame clones alone and is incomplete. Of some 100,000 clones listed, roughly four fifths were seen once; the top ten hold around 5.8%. Points on this clone: The antigen is undetermined.

V was trimmed by 4 bases and J by 5 bases, leaving 17 bases between them. CDR3 length equals 15 residues. The V gene's germline CDR1 is SEHNR and CDR2 FQNEAQ (reference sequence). J is TRBJ1-2 and V is TRBV7-9; D is undetermined. This specimen consisted of peripheral blood, obtained approximately 35 weeks after starting pembrolizumab. The receptor comes from an adult with mismatch repair-deficient cancer. CDR3 region: CASSSYTGEDYGYTF. In DNA, the CDR3 is TGTGCCAGCAGCTCTTACACGGGAGAAGATTATGGCTACACCTTC.